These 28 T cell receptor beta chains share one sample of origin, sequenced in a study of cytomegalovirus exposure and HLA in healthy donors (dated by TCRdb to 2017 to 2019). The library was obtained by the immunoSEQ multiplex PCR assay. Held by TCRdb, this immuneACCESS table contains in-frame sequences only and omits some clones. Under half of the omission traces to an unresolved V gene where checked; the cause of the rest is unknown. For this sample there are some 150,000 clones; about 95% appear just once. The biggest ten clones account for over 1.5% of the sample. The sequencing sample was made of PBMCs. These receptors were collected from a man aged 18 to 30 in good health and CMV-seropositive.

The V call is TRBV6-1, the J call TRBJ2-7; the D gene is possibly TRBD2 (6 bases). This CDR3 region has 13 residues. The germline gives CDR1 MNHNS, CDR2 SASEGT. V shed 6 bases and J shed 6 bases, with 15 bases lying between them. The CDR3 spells CASSWDSEGEQYF. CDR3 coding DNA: TGTGCCAGCAGCTGGGACTCTGAAGGCGAGCAGTACTTC.

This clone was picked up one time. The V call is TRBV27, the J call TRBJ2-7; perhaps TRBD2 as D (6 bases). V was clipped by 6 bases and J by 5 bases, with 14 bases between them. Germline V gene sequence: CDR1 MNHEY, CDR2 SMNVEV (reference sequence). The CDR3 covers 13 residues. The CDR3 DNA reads TGTGCCAGCAGGGGGGGAGGAAGGAACGAGCAGTACTTC. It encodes CASRGGGRNEQYF.

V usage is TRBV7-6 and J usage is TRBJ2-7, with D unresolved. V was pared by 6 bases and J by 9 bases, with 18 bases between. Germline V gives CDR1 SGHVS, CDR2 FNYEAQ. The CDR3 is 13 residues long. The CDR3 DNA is TGTGCCAGCAGTGGAGTGACCGATTCTCCGCAGTACTTC. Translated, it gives CASSGVTDSPQYF.

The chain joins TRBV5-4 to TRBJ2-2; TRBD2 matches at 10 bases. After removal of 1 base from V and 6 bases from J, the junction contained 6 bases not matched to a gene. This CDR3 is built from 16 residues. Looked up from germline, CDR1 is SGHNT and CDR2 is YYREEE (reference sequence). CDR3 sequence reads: CASSLRLAGVAGELFF. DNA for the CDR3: TGTGCCAGCAGCTTGAGGCTAGCGGGAGTGGCCGGGGAGCTGTTTTTT.

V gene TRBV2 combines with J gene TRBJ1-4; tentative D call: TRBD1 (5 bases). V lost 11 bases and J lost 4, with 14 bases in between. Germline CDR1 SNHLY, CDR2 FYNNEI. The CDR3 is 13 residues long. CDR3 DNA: TGTGCCGGCCACGGGGGGGGTAATGAAAAACTGTTTTTT. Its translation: CAGHGGGNEKLFF.

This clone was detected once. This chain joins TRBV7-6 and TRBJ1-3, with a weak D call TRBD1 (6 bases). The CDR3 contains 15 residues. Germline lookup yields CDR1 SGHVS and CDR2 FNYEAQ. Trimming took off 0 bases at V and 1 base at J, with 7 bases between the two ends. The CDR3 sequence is CASSLAQGSGNTIYF. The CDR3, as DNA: TGTGCCAGCAGCTTAGCCCAGGGGTCTGGAAACACCATATATTTT.

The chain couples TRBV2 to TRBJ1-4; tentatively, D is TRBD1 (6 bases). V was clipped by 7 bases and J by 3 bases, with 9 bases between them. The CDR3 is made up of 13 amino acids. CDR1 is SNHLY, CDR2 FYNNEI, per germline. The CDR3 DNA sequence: TGTGCCAGCACGACAGGCTCTAATGAAAAACTGTTTTTT. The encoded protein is CASTTGSNEKLFF.

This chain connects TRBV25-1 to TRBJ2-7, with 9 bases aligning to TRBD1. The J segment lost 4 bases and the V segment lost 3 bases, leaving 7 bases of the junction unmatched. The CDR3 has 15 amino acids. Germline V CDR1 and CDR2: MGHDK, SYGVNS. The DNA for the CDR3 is TGTGCCAGCAGTGATTACCGGGACAGGGCTTACGAGCAGTACTTC. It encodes CASSDYRDRAYEQYF.

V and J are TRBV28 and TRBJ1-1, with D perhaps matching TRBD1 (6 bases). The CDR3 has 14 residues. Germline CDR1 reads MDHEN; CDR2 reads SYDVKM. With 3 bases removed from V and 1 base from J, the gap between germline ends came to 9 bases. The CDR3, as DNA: TGTGCCAGCAGTTTGGCCAGGGGGAACACTGAAGCTTTCTTT. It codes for CASSLARGNTEAFF.

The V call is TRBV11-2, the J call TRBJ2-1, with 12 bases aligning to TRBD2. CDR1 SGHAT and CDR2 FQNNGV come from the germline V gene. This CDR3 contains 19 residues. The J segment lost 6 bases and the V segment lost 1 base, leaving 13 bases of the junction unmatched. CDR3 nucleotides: TGTGCCAGCAGCTTAGTGTCACCGGGACTAGCGGGTCTGGGCAATGAGCAGTTCTTC. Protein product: CASSLVSPGLAGLGNEQFF.

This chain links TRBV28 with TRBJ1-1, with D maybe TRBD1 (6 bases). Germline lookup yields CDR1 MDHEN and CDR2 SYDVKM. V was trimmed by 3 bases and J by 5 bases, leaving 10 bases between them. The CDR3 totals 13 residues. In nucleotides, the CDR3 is TGTGCCAGCAGTTTTAGCAGGGGAACTGAAGCTTTCTTT. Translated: CASSFSRGTEAFF.

The CDR3 DNA reads as TGTGCCAGCAGCTTTGGGACTAGCACATACAATGAGCAGTTCTTC. Translated, it gives CASSFGTSTYNEQFF. The chain uses TRBV5-8 and TRBJ2-1; 9 nucleotides align to TRBD2. Germline CDR1 and CDR2: SGHTS and YDEGEE. CDR3 length: 15 amino acids. The V segment lost 2 bases and the J segment 4 bases; nucleotides outside the gene matches: 4.

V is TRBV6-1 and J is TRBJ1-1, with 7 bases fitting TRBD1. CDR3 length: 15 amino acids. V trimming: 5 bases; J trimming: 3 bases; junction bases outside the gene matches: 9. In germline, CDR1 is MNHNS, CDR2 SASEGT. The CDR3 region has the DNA TGTGCCAGCAGTCCCCGTACCGGGACAGACACTGAAGCTTTCTTT. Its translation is CASSPRTGTDTEAFF.

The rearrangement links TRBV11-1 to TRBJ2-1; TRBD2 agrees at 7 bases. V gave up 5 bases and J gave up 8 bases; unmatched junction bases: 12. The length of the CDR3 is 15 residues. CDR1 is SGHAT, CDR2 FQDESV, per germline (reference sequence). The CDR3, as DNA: TGTGCCAGCAGCCGTAGCCTGGCGGGAGCCCATGAGCAGTTCTTC. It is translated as CASSRSLAGAHEQFF.

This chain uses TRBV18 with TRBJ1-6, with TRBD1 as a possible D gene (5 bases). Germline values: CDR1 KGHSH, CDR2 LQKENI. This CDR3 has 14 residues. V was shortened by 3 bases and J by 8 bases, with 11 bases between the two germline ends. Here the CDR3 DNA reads TGTGCCAGCTCACCCGGGGGGGGAGATTCACCCCTCCACTTT. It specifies CASSPGGGDSPLHF.

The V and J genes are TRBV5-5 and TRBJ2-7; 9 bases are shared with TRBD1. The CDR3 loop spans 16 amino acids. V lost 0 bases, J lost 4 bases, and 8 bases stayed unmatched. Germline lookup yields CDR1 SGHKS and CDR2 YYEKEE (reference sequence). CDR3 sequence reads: CASSLVPGQGVYEQYF. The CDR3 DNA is TGTGCCAGCAGCTTGGTCCCGGGACAGGGAGTTTACGAGCAGTACTTC.

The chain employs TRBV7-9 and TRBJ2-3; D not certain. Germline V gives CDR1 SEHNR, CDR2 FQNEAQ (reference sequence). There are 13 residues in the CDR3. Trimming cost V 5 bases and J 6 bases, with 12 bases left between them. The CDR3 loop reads CASSSYLEDTQYF. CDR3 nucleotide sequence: TGTGCCAGCAGCAGCTATCTTGAGGATACGCAGTATTTT.

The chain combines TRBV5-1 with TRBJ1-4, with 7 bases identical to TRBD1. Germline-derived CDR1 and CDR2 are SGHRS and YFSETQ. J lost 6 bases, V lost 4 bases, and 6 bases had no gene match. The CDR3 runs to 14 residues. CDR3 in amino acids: CASSTDRVDEKLFF. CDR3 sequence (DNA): TGCGCCAGCAGCACCGACAGGGTTGATGAAAAACTGTTTTTT.

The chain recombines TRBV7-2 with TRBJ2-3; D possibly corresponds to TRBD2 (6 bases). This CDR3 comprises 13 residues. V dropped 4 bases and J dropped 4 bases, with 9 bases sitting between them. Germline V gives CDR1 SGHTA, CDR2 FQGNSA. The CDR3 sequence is CASSSREADTQYF. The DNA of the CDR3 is TGTGCCAGCAGCTCAAGGGAGGCAGATACGCAGTATTTT.

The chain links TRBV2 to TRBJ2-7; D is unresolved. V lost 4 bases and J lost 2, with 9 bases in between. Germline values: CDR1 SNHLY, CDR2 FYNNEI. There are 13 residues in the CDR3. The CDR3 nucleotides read TGTGCCAGCAGTGGACAAAACCCCTACGAGCAGTACTTC. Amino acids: CASSGQNPYEQYF.

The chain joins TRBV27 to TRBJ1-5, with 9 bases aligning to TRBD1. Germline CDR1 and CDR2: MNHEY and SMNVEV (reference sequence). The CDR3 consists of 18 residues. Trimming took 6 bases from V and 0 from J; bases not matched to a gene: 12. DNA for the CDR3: TGTGCCAGCAGGCCGGGACAGGGAGTTTGGTATAGCAATCAGCCCCAGCATTTT. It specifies CASRPGQGVWYSNQPQHF.

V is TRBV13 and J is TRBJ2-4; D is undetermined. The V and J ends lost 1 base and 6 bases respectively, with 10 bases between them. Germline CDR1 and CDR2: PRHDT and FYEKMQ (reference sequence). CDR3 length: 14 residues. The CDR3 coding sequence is TGTGCCAGCAGCTTAGCGACGGAGACAAACATTCAGTACTTC. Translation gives CASSLATETNIQYF.

The CDR3 loop reads CASSPSATGVGYEQYF. CDR3 nucleotide sequence: TGTGCCAGCAGCCCGAGTGCGACAGGGGTGGGCTACGAGCAGTACTTC. The chain is built from TRBV5-4 and TRBJ2-7; 8 bases map to TRBD1. CDR3 size: 16 residues. Germline CDR1 reads SGHNT; CDR2 reads YYREEE (reference sequence). Trimming cost V 4 bases and J 3 bases; bases outside gene matches: 12.

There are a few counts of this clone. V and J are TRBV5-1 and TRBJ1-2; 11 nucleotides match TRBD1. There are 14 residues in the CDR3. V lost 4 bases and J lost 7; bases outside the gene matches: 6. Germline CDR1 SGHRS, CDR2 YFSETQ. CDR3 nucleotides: TGCGCCAGCAGCCTGAGGACAGGGGGCTTTGGCTACACCTTC. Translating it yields CASSLRTGGFGYTF.

This CDR3 is CASSPGTASSNTGELFF. The CDR3 DNA sequence: TGTGCCAGCAGCCCCGGGACAGCGTCCTCGAACACCGGGGAGCTGTTTTTT. The chain recombines TRBV28 with TRBJ2-2; 7 bases match TRBD1. Trimming at V came to 6 bases and at J to 0 bases, leaving 10 bases not matched to a gene. This CDR3 is 17 amino acids long. Germline CDR1 MDHEN, CDR2 SYDVKM.

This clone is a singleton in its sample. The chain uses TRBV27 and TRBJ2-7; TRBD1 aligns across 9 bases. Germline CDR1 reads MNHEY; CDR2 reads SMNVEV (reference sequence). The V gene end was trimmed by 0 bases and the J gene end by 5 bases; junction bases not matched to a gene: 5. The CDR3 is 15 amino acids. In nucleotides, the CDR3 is TGTGCCAGCAGTTTATCGGGACAGGGAGGGGACGAGCAGTACTTC. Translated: CASSLSGQGGDEQYF.

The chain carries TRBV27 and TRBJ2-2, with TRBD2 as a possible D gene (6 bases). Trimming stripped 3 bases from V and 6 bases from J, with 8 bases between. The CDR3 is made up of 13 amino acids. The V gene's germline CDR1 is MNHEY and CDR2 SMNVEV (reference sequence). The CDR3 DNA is TGTGCCAGCAGTTTCGGGGGAGCCGGGGAGCTGTTTTTT. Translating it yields CASSFGGAGELFF.

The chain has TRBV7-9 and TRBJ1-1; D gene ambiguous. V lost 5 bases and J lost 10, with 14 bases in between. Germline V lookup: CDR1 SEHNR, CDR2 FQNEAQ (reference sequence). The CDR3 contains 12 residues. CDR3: CASSPVVGVAFF. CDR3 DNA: TGTGCCAGCAGCCCCGTAGTGGGAGTAGCTTTCTTT. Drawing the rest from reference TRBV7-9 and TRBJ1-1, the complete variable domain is DTGVSQNPRHKITKRGQNVTFRCDPISEHNRLYWYRQTLGQGPEFLTYFQNEAQLEKSRLLSDRFSAERPKGSFSTLEIQRTEQGDSAMYLCASSPVVGVAFFGQGTRLTVV.